This is a list of T cell receptor beta chains from one sample in a study of blood T cell repertoires in COVID-19. TCRdb keeps only in-frame clones here, not all; method: immunoSEQ multiplex PCR. The sample holds more than 55,000 clones, 86% seen once. Sequencing was done on a sample of peripheral blood. These TCRs come from a man between 45 and 60 years old with active COVID-19. Each CDR3 is given with its conserved first and last residue. Each record gives: J gene, V gene, clone size, D gene, CDR3 protein, CDR3 DNA. D genes are given only for firm matches. The size field is filled for only some rows; it gives once, few, many or a size class.

J: TRBJ1-2; V: TRBV7-9; size: -; D: -; CDR3: CASSLAVEQGYTF; DNA: TGTGCCAGCAGCTTAGCGGTGGAGCAAGGCTACACCTTC
J: TRBJ2-5; V: TRBV4-3; size: -; D: -; CDR3: CASSQGNRVETQYF; DNA: TGCGCCAGCAGCCAAGGTAACAGGGTGGAGACCCAGTACTTC
J: TRBJ2-7; V: TRBV19; size: -; D: TRBD1; CDR3: CASRGTGTNEQYF; DNA: TGTGCCAGTAGGGGGACAGGGACCAACGAGCAGTACTTC
J: TRBJ2-1; V: TRBV19; size: -; D: TRBD2; CDR3: CASSIDGGGDNEQFF; DNA: TGTGCCAGTAGTATAGATGGGGGGGGAGACAATGAGCAGTTCTTC
J: TRBJ1-1; V: TRBV18; size: -; D: -; CDR3: CASSVDWNTEAFF; DNA: TGTGCCAGCTCAGTTGACTGGAACACTGAAGCTTTCTTT
J: TRBJ2-3; V: TRBV7-8; size: once; D: -; CDR3: CASSLRDLATDTQYF; DNA: TGTGCCAGCAGCCTCCGGGACTTGGCTACAGATACGCAGTATTTT
J: TRBJ1-1; V: TRBV12-5; size: -; D: TRBD1; CDR3: CASGLTGSGEAFF; DNA: TGTGCTAGTGGTCTGACAGGGAGTGGTGAAGCTTTCTTT
J: TRBJ2-1; V: TRBV29-1; size: once; D: TRBD2; CDR3: CSVVASGSLIGSYNEQFF; DNA: TGCAGCGTTGTGGCTAGCGGGAGCCTAATCGGTTCCTACAATGAGCAGTTCTTC
J: TRBJ2-1; V: TRBV6-2/TRBV6-3; size: -; D: -; CDR3: CASSVTIPGDNEQFF; DNA: TGTGCCAGCAGTGTGACTATCCCGGGGGACAATGAGCAGTTCTTC
J: TRBJ2-7; V: TRBV10-3; size: -; D: TRBD1; CDR3: CAISERGQDEQYF; DNA: TGTGCCATCAGTGAGCGGGGACAGGACGAGCAGTACTTC
J: TRBJ1-1; V: TRBV7-8; size: -; D: TRBD1; CDR3: CASSLRDRGSNTEAFF; DNA: TGTGCCAGCAGCTTAAGGGACAGGGGTTCGAACACTGAAGCTTTCTTT
J: TRBJ1-4; V: TRBV7-9; size: -; D: TRBD1; CDR3: CASSPLSGTGGRKLFF; DNA: TGTGCCAGCAGCCCACTGTCGGGGACAGGGGGGAGAAAACTGTTTTTT
J: TRBJ1-2; V: TRBV18; size: -; D: TRBD1; CDR3: CASSGTVNYEGYTF; DNA: TGTGCCAGCTCAGGGACAGTAAACTATGAGGGCTACACCTTC
J: TRBJ2-5; V: TRBV5-1; size: -; D: -; CDR3: CASSSGSETQYF; DNA: TGCGCCAGCAGCTCGGGATCGGAGACCCAGTACTTC
J: TRBJ1-5; V: TRBV7-2; size: -; D: -; CDR3: CASSLVGRGFSNQPQHF; DNA: TGTGCCAGCAGCTTAGTAGGGCGAGGGTTTTCCAATCAGCCCCAGCATTTT
J: TRBJ1-5; V: TRBV7-2; size: few; D: -; CDR3: CASSLIGRRGRQPQHF; DNA: TGTGCCAGCAGCTTAATTGGTAGGAGGGGCAGACAGCCCCAGCATTTT
J: TRBJ2-7; V: TRBV6-5; size: -; D: TRBD1; CDR3: CASRGTGTSYEQYF; DNA: TGTGCCAGCAGGGGGACAGGGACGTCCTACGAGCAGTACTTC
J: TRBJ2-7; V: TRBV5-6; size: -; D: TRBD1; CDR3: CASSPGGQGRSYEQYF; DNA: TGTGCCAGCAGCCCCGGCGGACAGGGTCGCTCCTACGAGCAGTACTTC
J: TRBJ2-1; V: TRBV27; size: -; D: TRBD2; CDR3: CASSYGTSGGAGNEQFF; DNA: TGTGCCAGCAGTTACGGTACTAGCGGAGGAGCTGGAAATGAGCAGTTCTTC
J: TRBJ2-7; V: TRBV9; size: once; D: -; CDR3: CASSARDWSYEQYF; DNA: TGTGCCAGCAGCGCACGGGACTGGTCCTACGAGCAGTACTTC
J: TRBJ1-2; V: TRBV2; size: -; D: -; CDR3: CASSDRGFRYGYTF; DNA: TGTGCCAGCAGTGATCGGGGGTTCCGATATGGCTACACCTTC
J: TRBJ2-7; V: TRBV10-3; size: -; D: TRBD1; CDR3: CAISGDRGRSDEQYF; DNA: TGTGCCATCAGTGGGGACAGGGGGCGATCGGACGAGCAGTACTTC
J: TRBJ1-3; V: TRBV9; size: -; D: TRBD1; CDR3: CASSPTGVGNTIYF; DNA: TGTGCCAGCAGCCCCACAGGGGTTGGAAACACCATATATTTT
J: TRBJ1-5; V: TRBV5-6; size: -; D: -; CDR3: CASTSLGSNSNQPQHF; DNA: TGTGCCAGCACCTCCCTGGGCAGCAATAGCAATCAGCCCCAGCATTTT
J: TRBJ2-1; V: TRBV7-8; size: -; D: TRBD1; CDR3: CASDRGLVDEQFF; DNA: TGTGCCTCAGACAGGGGGCTTGTTGATGAGCAGTTCTTC
J: TRBJ1-5; V: TRBV9; size: few; D: TRBD1; CDR3: CASSVGTGSNQPQHF; DNA: TGTGCCAGCAGCGTAGGGACAGGGAGCAATCAGCCCCAGCATTTT
J: TRBJ2-3; V: TRBV2; size: -; D: TRBD2; CDR3: CASRLSGSSDTQYF; DNA: TGTGCCAGCAGACTGAGCGGGAGCTCAGATACGCAGTATTTT
J: TRBJ1-1; V: TRBV5-1; size: -; D: -; CDR3: CASKLSGSGTEAFF; DNA: TGCGCCAGCAAGTTGTCGGGATCAGGAACTGAAGCTTTCTTT
J: TRBJ2-3; V: TRBV29-1; size: -; D: -; CDR3: CSVAIRSTDTQYF; DNA: TGCAGCGTTGCTATTCGGAGCACAGATACGCAGTATTTT
J: TRBJ2-7; V: TRBV6-5; size: -; D: -; CDR3: CASSYPGTYEQYF; DNA: TGTGCCAGCAGTTACCCTGGGACTTACGAGCAGTACTTC
J: TRBJ2-3; V: TRBV11-3; size: -; D: -; CDR3: CASSRYSGRTFTDTQYF; DNA: TGTGCCAGCAGCCGATACTCCGGCAGGACTTTCACAGATACGCAGTATTTT
J: TRBJ2-1; V: TRBV25-1; size: -; D: TRBD1; CDR3: CASSPIGTGGQREQFF; DNA: TGTGCCAGCAGTCCGATAGGGACAGGGGGCCAAAGGGAGCAGTTCTTC
J: TRBJ2-1; V: TRBV14; size: -; D: TRBD1; CDR3: CASRRDSHNEQFF; DNA: TGTGCCAGCAGGAGGGACAGCCACAATGAGCAGTTCTTC
J: TRBJ1-5; V: TRBV24-1; size: -; D: -; CDR3: CATSDGKGSNQPQHF; DNA: TGTGCCACCAGTGACGGTAAGGGGAGCAATCAGCCCCAGCATTTT
J: TRBJ2-7; V: TRBV2; size: -; D: TRBD1; CDR3: CATKTGGAAYEQYF; DNA: TGTGCCACCAAAACAGGGGGCGCAGCATACGAGCAGTACTTC
J: TRBJ2-7; V: TRBV28; size: few; D: TRBD2; CDR3: CASTPTASGRAGQYF; DNA: TGTGCCAGCACCCCCACGGCTAGCGGGAGGGCCGGGCAGTACTTC
J: TRBJ2-7; V: TRBV18; size: -; D: TRBD2; CDR3: CASSPFSGGPAYEQYF; DNA: TGTGCCAGCTCACCCTTTAGCGGGGGCCCCGCCTACGAGCAGTACTTC
J: TRBJ2-5; V: TRBV3-1/TRBV3-2; size: -; D: TRBD2; CDR3: CASSQPGTSLQETQYF; DNA: TGTGCCAGCAGCCAACCCGGGACTAGCCTCCAAGAGACCCAGTACTTC
J: TRBJ2-1; V: TRBV9; size: -; D: TRBD2; CDR3: CASSASLAGGRNEQFF; DNA: TGTGCCAGCAGCGCTTCACTAGCGGGGGGCAGGAATGAGCAGTTCTTC
J: TRBJ1-2; V: TRBV7-2; size: once; D: -; CDR3: CASSFGVNYGYTF; DNA: TGTGCCAGCAGCTTCGGGGTAAACTATGGCTACACCTTC
J: TRBJ2-7; V: TRBV18; size: -; D: -; CDR3: CASSPIPSHRDTYYEQYF; DNA: TGTGCCAGCTCACCAATACCCAGCCACCGGGACACTTACTACGAGCAGTACTTC
J: TRBJ1-3; V: TRBV3-1/TRBV3-2; size: -; D: -; CDR3: CASSRGLGNTIYF; DNA: TGTGCCAGCAGCCGCGGCCTCGGAAACACCATATATTTT
J: TRBJ2-3; V: TRBV13; size: -; D: -; CDR3: CASREAGQADTQYF; DNA: TGTGCCAGCAGAGAGGCAGGACAAGCAGATACGCAGTATTTT
J: TRBJ1-2; V: TRBV29-1; size: -; D: -; CDR3: CSVERGNYGYTF; DNA: TGCAGCGTTGAGCGGGGGAACTATGGCTACACCTTC
J: TRBJ2-7; V: TRBV3-1/TRBV3-2; size: -; D: -; CDR3: CASSHSVTPFRQYF; DNA: TGTGCCAGCAGCCATAGCGTTACCCCTTTTCGGCAGTACTTC
J: TRBJ2-5; V: TRBV4-3; size: -; D: -; CDR3: CASSPRFWETQYF; DNA: TGCGCCAGCAGCCCGCGATTCTGGGAGACCCAGTACTTC